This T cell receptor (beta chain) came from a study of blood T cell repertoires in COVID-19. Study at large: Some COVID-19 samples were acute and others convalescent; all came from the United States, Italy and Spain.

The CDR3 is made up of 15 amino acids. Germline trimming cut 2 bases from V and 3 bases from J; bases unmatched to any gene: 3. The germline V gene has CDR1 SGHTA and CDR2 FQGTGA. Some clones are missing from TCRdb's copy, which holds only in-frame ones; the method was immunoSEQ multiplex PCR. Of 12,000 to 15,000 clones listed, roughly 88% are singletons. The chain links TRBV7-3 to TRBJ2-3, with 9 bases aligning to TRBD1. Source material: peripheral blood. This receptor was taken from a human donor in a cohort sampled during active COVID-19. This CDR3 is CASSLGTGWTDTQYF. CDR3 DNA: TGTGCCAGCAGCTTAGGGACAGGGTGGACAGATACGCAGTATTTT.